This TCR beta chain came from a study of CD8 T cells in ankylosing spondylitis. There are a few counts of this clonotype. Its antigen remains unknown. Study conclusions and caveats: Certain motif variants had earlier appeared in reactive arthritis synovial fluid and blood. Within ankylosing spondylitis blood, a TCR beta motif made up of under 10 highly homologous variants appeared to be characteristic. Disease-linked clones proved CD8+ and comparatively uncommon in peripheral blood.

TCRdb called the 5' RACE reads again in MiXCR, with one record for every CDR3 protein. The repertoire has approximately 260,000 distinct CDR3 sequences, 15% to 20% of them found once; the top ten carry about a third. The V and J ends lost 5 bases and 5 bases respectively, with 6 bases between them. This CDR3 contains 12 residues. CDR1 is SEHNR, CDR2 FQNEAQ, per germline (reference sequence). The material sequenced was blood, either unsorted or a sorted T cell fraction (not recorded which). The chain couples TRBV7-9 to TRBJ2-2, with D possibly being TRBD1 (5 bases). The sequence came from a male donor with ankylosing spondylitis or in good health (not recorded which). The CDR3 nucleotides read TGTGCCAGCAGCAAGGGGACCGGGGAGCTGTTTTTT. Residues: CASSKGTGELFF.